A selection of T cell receptor beta chains follows, all from one sample in a study of T-cell memory formation after mild COVID-19. In TCRdb, the 5' RACE reads were re-called with MiXCR into one record per CDR3 protein. The sample shows 300,000 to 400,000 distinct CDR3 sequences, about an eighth of them seen only once. Material for sequencing was PBMCs or a T cell subset sorted from them (not recorded which). The receptors shown here come from a man aged 18 to 30 who had mild COVID-19 (a few samples of this study predate the infection). Cell type and time point are not known. Both conserved end residues are part of each CDR3. The D gene is left open where the match is weak. Not all rows give a size; the values are once, few, many and, for expanded clones, a class.

CDR3 length,D gene,J gene,clone size,V gene,CDR3 DNA,CDR3 protein
16,.,TRBJ2-2,many,TRBV5-1,TGCGCCAGCAGCTTGCCGGGACCAGCGAACACCGGGGAGCTGTTTTTT,CASSLPGPANTGELFF
15,.,TRBJ1-5,few,TRBV5-5,TGTGCCAGCAGTGTGCGGTGGGCCAGCAGCTCCGCCCAGCATTTT,CASSVRWASSSAQHF
15,TRBD2,TRBJ2-1,.,TRBV11-2,TGTGCCAGCAGCCTTAGCGGGGGGCTTCACAATGAGCAGTTCTTC,CASSLSGGLHNEQFF
17,.,TRBJ2-7,few,TRBV6-6,TGTGCCAGCCTACGAACCATCTCCCGGGGCACAGCCTACGAGCAGTACTTC,CASLRTISRGTAYEQYF
15,.,TRBJ2-3,few,TRBV4-3,TGCGCCAGCAGCCAAGATTTAATAGAACCAAAGTCGCAGTATTTT,CASSQDLIEPKSQYF
14,TRBD2,TRBJ2-5,few,TRBV5-1,TGCGCCAGCAGCTGGGGGGGGTACCAAGAGACCCAGTACTTC,CASSWGGYQETQYF
15,.,TRBJ1-1,few,TRBV12-3/TRBV12-4,TGTGCCAGCATGACAACAGGGACCGTCGCCACTGAAGCTTTCTTT,CASMTTGTVATEAFF
14,.,TRBJ2-5,once,TRBV20-1,TGCAGTGCCGAAGGGCTGGGGAACCAAGAGACCCAGTACTTC,CSAEGLGNQETQYF
18,.,TRBJ2-6,once,TRBV5-1,TGCGCCAGCAGCTACGGGTCCCCATCGAGCTCTGGGGCCAACGTCCTGACTTTC,CASSYGSPSSSGANVLTF
17,.,TRBJ2-2,few,TRBV5-1,TGCGCCAGCAGCCTCCCCGGGACTCTAGGGAACACCGGGGAGCTGTTTTTT,CASSLPGTLGNTGELFF
13,.,TRBJ2-1,few,TRBV10-2,TGCGCCAGCAGCGCGCTGGGGTACAATGAGCAGTTCTTC,CASSALGYNEQFF
11,.,TRBJ2-1,many,TRBV7-9,TGTGCCAGCAGCCCCGGAGGGGGACAGTTCTTC,CASSPGGGQFF